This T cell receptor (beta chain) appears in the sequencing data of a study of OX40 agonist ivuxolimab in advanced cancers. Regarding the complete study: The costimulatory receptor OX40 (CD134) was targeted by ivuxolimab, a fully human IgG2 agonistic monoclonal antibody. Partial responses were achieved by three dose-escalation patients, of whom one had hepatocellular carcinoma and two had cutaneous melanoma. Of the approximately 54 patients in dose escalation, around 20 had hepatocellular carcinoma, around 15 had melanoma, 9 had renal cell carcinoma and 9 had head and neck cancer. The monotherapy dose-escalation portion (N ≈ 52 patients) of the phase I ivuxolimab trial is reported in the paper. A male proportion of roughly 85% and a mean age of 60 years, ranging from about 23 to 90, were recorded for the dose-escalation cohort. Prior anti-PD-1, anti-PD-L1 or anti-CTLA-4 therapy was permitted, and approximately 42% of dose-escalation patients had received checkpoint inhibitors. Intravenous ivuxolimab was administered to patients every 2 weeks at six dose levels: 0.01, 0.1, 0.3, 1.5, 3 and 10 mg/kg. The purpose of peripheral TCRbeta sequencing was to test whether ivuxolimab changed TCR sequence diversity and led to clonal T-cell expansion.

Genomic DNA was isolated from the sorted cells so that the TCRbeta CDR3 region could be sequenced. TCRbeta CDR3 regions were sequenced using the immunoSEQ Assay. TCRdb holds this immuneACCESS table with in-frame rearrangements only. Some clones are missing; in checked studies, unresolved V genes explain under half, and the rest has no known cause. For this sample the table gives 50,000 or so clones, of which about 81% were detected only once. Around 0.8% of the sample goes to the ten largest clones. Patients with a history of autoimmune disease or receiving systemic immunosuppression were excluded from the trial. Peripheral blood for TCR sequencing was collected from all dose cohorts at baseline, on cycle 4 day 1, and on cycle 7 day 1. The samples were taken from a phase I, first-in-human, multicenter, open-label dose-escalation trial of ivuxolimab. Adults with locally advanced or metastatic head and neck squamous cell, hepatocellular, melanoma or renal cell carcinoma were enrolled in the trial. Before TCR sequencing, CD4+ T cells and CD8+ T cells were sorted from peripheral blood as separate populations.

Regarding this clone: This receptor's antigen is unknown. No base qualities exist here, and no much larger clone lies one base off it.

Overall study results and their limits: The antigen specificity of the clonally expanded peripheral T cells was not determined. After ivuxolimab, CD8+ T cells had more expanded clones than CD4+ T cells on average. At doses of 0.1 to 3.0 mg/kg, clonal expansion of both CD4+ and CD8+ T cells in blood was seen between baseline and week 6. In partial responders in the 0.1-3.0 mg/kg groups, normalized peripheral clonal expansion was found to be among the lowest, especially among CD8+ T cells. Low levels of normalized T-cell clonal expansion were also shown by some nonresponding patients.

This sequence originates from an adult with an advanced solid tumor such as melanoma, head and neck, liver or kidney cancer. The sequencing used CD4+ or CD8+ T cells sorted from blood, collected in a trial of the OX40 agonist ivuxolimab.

The sequenced DNA: TGTGCCAGCAGTTATGAGGGGACCTACGAGCAGTACTTC. This encodes CASSYEGTYEQYF. The chain is encoded by TRBV6-6 joined to TRBJ2-7; the D gene cannot be resolved beyond TRBD1 or TRBD2, each matching 5 bases. Relative to germline, V is 3 bases shorter and J is 2 bases shorter, with 8 bases between their ends. The CDR3 starts with the cysteine, ends with the phenylalanine, and has 13 residues. Kept here is only the CDR3 DNA, which spans 39 bases and is read in frame from base 1. Taken from the germline V gene (reference sequence), the CDR1 and CDR2 loops are MNHNY and SVGAGI.